Here is one T cell receptor (beta chain) with its context. Its target is not known. The data were taken from a study of T cell responses to AZD1222 COVID-19 vaccine. Clones were sequenced by immunoSEQ multiplex PCR, and TCRdb holds only the in-frame ones, with some missing. The table includes about 160,000 clones, more than 85% detected once. Study-level points and caveats: Within unmutated variant regions lay the reported targets of nearly half of spike-specific TCRs.

It was second doses at about 4 or about 12 weeks that were pooled. Sequenced material: peripheral blood, taken 28 days after the second AZD1222 dose. The origin of this receptor is an adult who received the AZD1222 COVID-19 vaccine.

The CDR3 region is CASSGGRRLRTDTQYF. The DNA of the CDR3 is TGTGCCAGCAGTGGGGGGAGGCGACTTCGCACAGATACGCAGTATTTT. V is TRBV2 and J is TRBJ2-3, with a weak D call TRBD2 (6 bases). The CDR3 spans 16 residues. CDR1 is SNHLY, CDR2 FYNNEI, per germline. The ends were cut back, 4 bases at V and 1 base at J, with 15 bases in the middle.